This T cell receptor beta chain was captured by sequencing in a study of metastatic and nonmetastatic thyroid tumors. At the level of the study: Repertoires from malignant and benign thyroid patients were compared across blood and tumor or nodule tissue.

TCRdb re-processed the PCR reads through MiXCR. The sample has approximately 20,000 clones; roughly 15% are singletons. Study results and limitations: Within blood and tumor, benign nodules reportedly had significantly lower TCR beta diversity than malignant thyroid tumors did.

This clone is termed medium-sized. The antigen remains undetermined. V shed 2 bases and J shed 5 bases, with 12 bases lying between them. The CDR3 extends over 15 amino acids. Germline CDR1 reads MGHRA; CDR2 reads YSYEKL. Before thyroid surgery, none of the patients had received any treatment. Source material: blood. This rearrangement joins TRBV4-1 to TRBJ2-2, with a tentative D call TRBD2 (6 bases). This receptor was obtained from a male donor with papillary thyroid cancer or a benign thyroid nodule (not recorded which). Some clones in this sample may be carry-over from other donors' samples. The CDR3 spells CASSQQTSFTGELFF. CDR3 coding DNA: TGCGCCAGCAGCCAACAGACTAGTTTTACCGGGGAGCTGTTTTTT.